This TCR beta chain emerged from a study of blood T cell repertoires in COVID-19. The CDR3 covers 16 residues. Germline V gene data show CDR1 as SGHRS and CDR2 as YFSETQ. Germline trimming cut 0 bases from V and 3 bases from J; bases unmatched to any gene: 3. The method was immunoSEQ multiplex PCR; TCRdb's version includes in-frame clones alone and lacks a portion of them. The sample lists over 50,000 clones, 85% seen once, with 5.3% in the top ten. Sequenced input: peripheral blood. V usage is TRBV5-1 and J usage is TRBJ2-3; 11 positions agree with TRBD2. This receptor was identified in a man between 65 and 79 years old with acute or convalescent COVID-19. CDR3 residues: CASSLGPSGGTDTQYF. The CDR3 DNA follows: TGCGCCAGCAGCTTGGGCCCTAGCGGGGGGACAGATACGCAGTATTTT.